This TCR beta chain emerged from a study of beta chain features in type 1 diabetes. A word on this clone: The antigen remains undetermined.

Points from the study as a whole: TCRB CDR3 length was moderately but significantly reduced in all four CD4+ subsets of Type 1 diabetes patients.

As every portion of the isolated RNA was reverse transcribed, the sequencing read expressed TCRB transcripts. Naive, central memory and regulatory T cell samples averaged roughly 4 million reads. The data were produced by immunoSEQ multiplex PCR, yet TCRdb's version contains in-frame clones alone and is incomplete. Among 250,000 or so clones listed, around 21% were seen once. CDR1 SGHNT and CDR2 YYREEE come from the germline V gene (reference sequence). Trimming took 0 bases from V and 2 from J, leaving 13 bases between them. The CDR3 is made up of 16 amino acids. The V gene is TRBV5-4, the J gene TRBJ2-3, with D perhaps matching TRBD1 (7 bases). This clonotype was sampled from a woman aged 40 to 50 with type 1 diabetes. The sample consisted of naive CD4+ T cells from blood. In DNA form, the CDR3 reads TGTGCCAGCAGCTTGGGGGGGGACAGTGCCACAGATACGCAGTATTTT. Translated, it gives CASSLGGDSATDTQYF.